These 28 T cell receptor beta chains originate from one sample sequenced in a study of shared clonotypes between healthy human individuals. The protocol was immunoSEQ multiplex PCR, while the TCRdb copy is restricted to in-frame clones and leaves out a portion. This repertoire shows about 2 million clones, roughly 94% found once; its top ten account for under 1.5%. In the naive CD8 group, cells lacked CD45RO and were positively selected for CCR7, so terminally differentiated effector memory CD45RA+ cells were left out. Sequences were obtained from naive CD8+ T cells sorted from blood. Receptor source: a man aged 18 to 29 in good health.

The genes are TRBV13 and TRBJ2-7; 8 nucleotides agree with TRBD2. Per the germline V gene, CDR1 is PRHDT and CDR2 is FYEKMQ (reference sequence). The CDR3 runs 14 residues. Germline trimming cut 5 bases from V and 7 bases from J; bases unmatched to any gene: 10. The CDR3 region is CASSPAGGSEEQYF. CDR3 nucleotides: TGTGCCAGCAGCCCCGCGGGGGGCTCGGAAGAGCAGTACTTC.

The V call is TRBV27, the J call TRBJ2-7; TRBD1 agrees at 7 bases. The germline CDR1 and CDR2 sequences are MNHEY and SMNVEV (reference sequence). The CDR3 loop spans 16 amino acids. J lost 2 bases, V lost 6 bases, and 13 bases had no gene match. The CDR3 loop is CASSFLLTTGTYEQYF. The CDR3 nucleotides are TGTGCCAGCAGCTTCCTCCTCACGACAGGGACCTACGAGCAGTACTTC.

The chain carries TRBV28 and TRBJ2-7; 10 nucleotides align to TRBD1. The CDR3 covers 16 residues. Germline V gene data show CDR1 as MDHEN and CDR2 as SYDVKM. J gave up 4 bases and V 1 base, and 7 bases lay outside the gene matches. CDR3 sequence: CASSLSGQGVMYEQYF. The CDR3 nucleotides are TGTGCCAGCAGTTTATCAGGACAGGGGGTTATGTACGAGCAGTACTTC.

The chain links TRBV4-1 to TRBJ2-7; 8 bases map to TRBD2. The germline V gene encodes CDR1 MGHRA and CDR2 YSYEKL. CDR3 size: 16 residues. The V segment lost 1 base and the J segment 5 bases; nucleotides outside the gene matches: 10. The CDR3 loop is CASSQAPGLGLNEQYF. CDR3 coding DNA: TGCGCCAGCAGCCAAGCTCCGGGACTAGGTTTAAACGAGCAGTACTTC.

The chain combines TRBV7-3 with TRBJ2-7; D perhaps matches TRBD1 (7 bases). Germline V gene sequence: CDR1 SGHTA, CDR2 FQGTGA. The germline V and J ends were trimmed by 5 bases and 2 bases, with 16 bases remaining between them. The CDR3 length is 15 residues. The CDR3 protein is CASSGGTALPYEQYF. The CDR3 DNA reads TGTGCCAGCAGCGGCGGGACAGCGTTGCCCTACGAGCAGTACTTC. The full variable domain, rest sourced from reference TRBV7-3 and TRBJ2-7, is GAGVSQTPSNKVTEKGKYVELRCDPISGHTALYWYRQSLGQGPEFLIYFQGTGAADDSGLPNDRFFAVRPEGSVSTLKIQRTERGDSAVYLCASSGGTALPYEQYFGPGTRLTVT.

The V call is TRBV30, the J call TRBJ2-3, with D maybe TRBD2 (6 bases). Germline V lookup: CDR1 GTSNPN, CDR2 SVGIG (reference sequence). The CDR3 covers 14 residues. The germline V and J ends were trimmed by 3 bases and 3 bases, with 13 bases remaining between them. This CDR3 is CAWSWVGRTDTQYF. The CDR3 region has the DNA TGTGCCTGGAGCTGGGTCGGGAGAACAGATACGCAGTATTTT.

This chain connects TRBV5-6 to TRBJ2-1; the D gene is possibly TRBD1 (5 bases). Germline V gene sequence: CDR1 SGHDT, CDR2 YYEEEE. V dropped 7 bases and J dropped 4 bases, with 12 bases sitting between them. The CDR3 spans 13 residues. CDR3 loop: CASGRDSYNEQFF. DNA of the CDR3: TGTGCCAGCGGACGCGACAGTTACAATGAGCAGTTCTTC.

A remark on this clone: The same CDR3 also results from other DNA sequences found in this sample. J is TRBJ2-7 and V is TRBV19; TRBD1 is a possible D gene (6 bases). With 1 base removed from V and 3 bases from J, the gap between germline ends came to 10 bases. CDR1 is LNHDA, CDR2 SQIVND, per germline (reference sequence). CDR3 length: 14 amino acids. The CDR3 is CASSIGAGDYEQYF. CDR3 DNA: TGTGCCAGTAGTATAGGCGCAGGGGACTACGAGCAGTACTTC.

This chain joins TRBV7-9 and TRBJ2-7; D is possibly TRBD1 (8 bases). CDR3 size: 12 residues. Germline CDR1 reads SEHNR; CDR2 reads FQNEAQ (reference sequence). Trimming pared 5 bases from V and 6 bases from J, leaving 11 bases between. Here the CDR3 reads CASSTGGGEQYF. The CDR3 DNA reads as TGTGCCAGCAGCACAGGGGGGGGCGAGCAGTACTTC.

The count of this clone is one. CDR3 coding DNA: TGTGCTAGTGGCCACCCTATAGCACCTGTGAACTATGGCTACACCTTC. Translated: CASGHPIAPVNYGYTF. V gene TRBV12-5 combines with J gene TRBJ1-2; no clear D gene. The CDR3 is 16 residues long. The germline gives CDR1 LGHNT, CDR2 FRNRAP. Trimming left V 6 bases short and J 2 bases short, with 19 bases between.

V is TRBV5-3 and J is TRBJ1-6; D remains ambiguous. TRBV5-3 is noted as an ORF with a role that remains uncertain. There are 14 residues in the CDR3. Trimming pared 0 bases from V and 7 bases from J, leaving 8 bases between. Written as DNA, the CDR3 is TGTGCCAGAAGCTTGGACATTAAGAATTCACCCCTCCACTTT. Translation gives CARSLDIKNSPLHF.

The chain combines TRBV27 with TRBJ2-3; 10 bases fit TRBD2. The CDR3 extends over 15 amino acids. V lost 2 bases, J lost 8 bases, and 7 bases stayed unmatched. Germline CDR1 reads MNHEY; CDR2 reads SMNVEV (reference sequence). CDR3 sequence (DNA): TGTGCCAGCAGTTTACTAGCGGGGGCCGAGGGTACGCAGTATTTT. This translates into CASSLLAGAEGTQYF.

This clone appeared a single time. This sequence joins TRBV25-1 and TRBJ2-1; D unclear. The germline V and J ends were trimmed by 10 bases and 4 bases, with 5 bases remaining between them. The germline CDR1 and CDR2 sequences are MGHDK and SYGVNS. The CDR3 is made up of 10 amino acids. Written as DNA, the CDR3 is TGTGCCACTGGGTACAATGAGCAGTTCTTC. Amino acids: CATGYNEQFF. Full variable domain (rest looked up from reference TRBV25-1 and TRBJ2-1): EADIYQTPRYLVIGTGKKITLECSQTMGHDKMYWYQQDPGMELHLIHYSYGVNSTEKGDLSSESTVSRIRTEHFPLTLESARPSHTSQYLCATGYNEQFFGPGTRLTVL.

About this clone itself: At the DNA level, this CDR3 is encoded by other sequences in the same sample as well. This chain uses TRBV9 with TRBJ2-2; D is perhaps TRBD1 (6 bases). V was clipped by 5 bases and J by 4 bases, with 9 bases between them. The CDR3 sequence is 13 residues long. Germline V CDR1 and CDR2: SGDLS, YYNGEE. In DNA form, the CDR3 reads TGTGCCAGCAGTCTAGGGGGCACCGGGGAGCTGTTTTTT. It specifies CASSLGGTGELFF.

This chain links TRBV7-2 with TRBJ2-7; D possibly matches TRBD1 or TRBD2 (5 bases each). Looked up from germline, CDR1 is SGHTA and CDR2 is FQGNSA. The V gene lost 5 bases and the J gene lost 0 bases, with 17 bases spanning the gap. The CDR3 is 16 residues long. CDR3: CASSPGGWGDSYEQYF. CDR3 in DNA: TGTGCCAGCAGCCCAGGAGGTTGGGGCGACTCCTACGAGCAGTACTTC.

This chain uses TRBV5-1 with TRBJ2-3; D unclear. V was cut by 0 bases and J by 5 bases, with 10 bases left in between. The CDR3 totals 14 residues. Germline V gene sequence: CDR1 SGHRS, CDR2 YFSETQ. The CDR3, as DNA: TGCGCCAGCAGCTTGGTCGACTCACTAGATACGCAGTATTTT. Its protein is CASSLVDSLDTQYF.

The rearrangement uses TRBV11-2 and TRBJ1-2, with a possible D match to TRBD1 (6 bases). V was pared by 4 bases and J by 3 bases, with 18 bases between. Per the germline V gene, CDR1 is SGHAT and CDR2 is FQNNGV. This CDR3 comprises 16 residues. The CDR3 region is CASSSPEKGDHYGYTF. The CDR3 bases are TGTGCCAGCAGCTCCCCGGAGAAGGGGGATCACTATGGCTACACCTTC.

The chain combines TRBV5-1 with TRBJ2-7; 10 bases fit TRBD1. The CDR3 contains 15 residues. In germline, CDR1 is SGHRS, CDR2 YFSETQ. V gave up 4 bases and J gave up 4 bases; unmatched junction bases: 8. The CDR3 sequence is CASSPVPGQGYEQYF. CDR3 in DNA: TGCGCCAGCAGCCCCGTCCCGGGACAGGGGTACGAGCAGTACTTC.

About this clone itself: Other DNA sequences in this specimen translate into the identical CDR3. V is TRBV6-5 and J is TRBJ2-1; unclear D gene. Per germline, CDR1 MNHEY and CDR2 SVGAGI. Trimming shortened V by 6 bases and J by 6 bases, and 9 bases separated the two germline ends. The CDR3 loop spans 12 amino acids. The CDR3 reads CASSLLGNEQFF. CDR3 bases: TGTGCCAGCAGCCTATTGGGCAATGAGCAGTTCTTC.

The chain recombines TRBV11-3 with TRBJ2-5; TRBD2 is a possible D gene (6 bases). The V and J ends lost 1 base and 3 bases respectively, with 21 bases between them. CDR3 length: 18 residues. Germline-derived CDR1 and CDR2 are SGHNT and YENEEA. CDR3: CASSLVQTSAGTKETQYF. The CDR3 DNA is TGTGCCAGCAGCTTAGTCCAGACCTCCGCGGGGACCAAAGAGACCCAGTACTTC.

The chain couples TRBV6-5 to TRBJ1-1, with a possible D match to TRBD1 (6 bases). The CDR3 sequence is 14 residues long. Germline V gives CDR1 MNHEY, CDR2 SVGAGI. Trimming removed 6 bases from V and 0 bases from J, with 11 bases in between. The CDR3 loop reads CASSGGQLNTEAFF. CDR3 in DNA: TGTGCCAGCAGCGGAGGACAGCTGAACACTGAAGCTTTCTTT.

This chain joins TRBV30 and TRBJ2-1; 9 bases align to TRBD2. There are 14 residues in the CDR3. The J segment lost 0 bases and the V segment lost 4 bases, leaving 1 base of the junction unmatched. Germline CDR1 is GTSNPN and CDR2 is SVGIG (reference sequence). In DNA form, the CDR3 reads TGTGCCTGGATTAGCGGGAGCTCCTACAATGAGCAGTTCTTC. Translating it yields CAWISGSSYNEQFF.

The chain uses TRBV4-2 and TRBJ2-5, with 15 bases lining up with TRBD2. TRBJ2-7 matches the DNA end more closely, so the J call is doubtful. Germline V gives CDR1 LGHNA, CDR2 YNFKEQ. The CDR3 runs 16 residues. CDR3 protein: CASSPGLAGGPGEQYF. CDR3 DNA sequence: TGTGCCAGCAGCCCTGGACTAGCGGGAGGGCCTGGCGAGCAGTACTTC.

This clone was counted once. Other nucleotide sequences in the sample specify the same CDR3. This chain uses TRBV6-5 with TRBJ2-2; D not certain. V lost 7 bases to trimming and J lost 3 bases, with 3 bases between them. This CDR3 has 11 amino acids. From germline, CDR1 is MNHEY and CDR2 SVGAGI. The CDR3 bases are TGTGCCAGCACCCACACCGGGGAGCTGTTTTTT. Its translation is CASTHTGELFF.

The rearrangement links TRBV6-5 to TRBJ2-1, with TRBD1 matching over 8 bases. The V segment lost 0 bases and the J segment 8 bases; nucleotides outside the gene matches: 9. This CDR3 region has 16 residues. Germline CDR1 and CDR2: MNHEY and SVGAGI. The CDR3 loop is CASSYSKVAGGDEQFF. The CDR3 DNA follows: TGTGCCAGCAGTTACTCGAAGGTAGCAGGGGGCGATGAGCAGTTCTTC.

The CDR3: CAISESLGTGFYTEAFF. The CDR3 coding sequence is TGTGCCATCAGTGAGTCATTAGGGACAGGGTTTTACACTGAAGCTTTCTTT. V is TRBV10-3 and J is TRBJ1-1; 9 bases fit TRBD1. V dropped 0 bases and J dropped 3; count of bases not matched to a gene: 8. CDR1 is ENHRY and CDR2 is SYGVKD in the germline V gene. CDR3 length equals 17 residues.

The chain links TRBV7-6 to TRBJ2-7; 8 bases are shared with TRBD1. The CDR3 length is 15 residues. Germline V gene lookup returns CDR1 SGHVS and CDR2 FNYEAQ. V lost 4 bases, J lost 4 bases, and 9 bases stayed unmatched. The CDR3 nucleotides read TGTGCCAGCAGCTGGGGGACAGGAGAAAATTACGAGCAGTACTTC. Translated, it gives CASSWGTGENYEQYF. The full variable domain, its missing parts supplied by reference TRBV7-6 and TRBJ2-7, is GAGVSQSPRYKVTKRGQDVALRCDPISGHVSLYWYRQALGQGPEFLTYFNYEAQQDKSGLPNDRFSAERPEGSISTLTIQRTEQRDSAMYRCASSWGTGENYEQYFGPGTRLTVT.

In regard to this clone: Within the sample, other DNA sequences also encode this same CDR3. V gene TRBV4-3 combines with J gene TRBJ2-1, with a tentative D call TRBD1 (5 bases). Germline V lookup: CDR1 LGHNA, CDR2 YSLEER. V was cut by 0 bases and J by 0 bases, with 9 bases left in between. The CDR3 spans 16 residues. CDR3 region: CASSQDRQSSYNEQFF. The CDR3 nucleotides are TGCGCCAGCAGCCAAGATAGACAGAGCTCCTACAATGAGCAGTTCTTC.